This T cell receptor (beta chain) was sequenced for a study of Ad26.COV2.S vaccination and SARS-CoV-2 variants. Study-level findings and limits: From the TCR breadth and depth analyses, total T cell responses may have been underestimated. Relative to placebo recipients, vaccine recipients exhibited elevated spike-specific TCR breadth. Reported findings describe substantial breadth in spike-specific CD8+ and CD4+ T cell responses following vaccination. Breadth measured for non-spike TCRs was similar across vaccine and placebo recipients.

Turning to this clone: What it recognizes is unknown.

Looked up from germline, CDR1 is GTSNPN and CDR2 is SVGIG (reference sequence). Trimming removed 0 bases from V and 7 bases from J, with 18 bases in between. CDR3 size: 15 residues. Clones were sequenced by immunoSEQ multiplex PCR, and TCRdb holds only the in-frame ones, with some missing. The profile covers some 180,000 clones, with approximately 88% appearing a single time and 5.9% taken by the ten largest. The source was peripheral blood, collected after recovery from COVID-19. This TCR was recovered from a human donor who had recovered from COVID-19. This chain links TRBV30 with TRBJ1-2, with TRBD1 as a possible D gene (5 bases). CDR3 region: CAWSVGARLQFGYTF. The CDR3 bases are TGTGCCTGGAGTGTAGGGGCCAGGTTACAATTTGGCTACACCTTC.